This T cell receptor (beta chain) was found in a study of early T cells in non-severe SARS-CoV-2 infection. The CDR3 has 16 amino acids. CDR1 is SGHAT and CDR2 is FQNNGV in the germline V gene. The V and J ends lost 5 bases and 0 bases, in that order; junction bases with no gene match: 7. This clonotype occurred a few times. The protocol attached unique molecular identifiers to individual cDNA molecules. TCRdb reprocessed the 5' RACE reads with MiXCR, giving one entry per CDR3 protein. Of some 25,000 distinct CDR3 sequences in the sample, roughly 4.5% were seen once. The origin of this receptor is an adult who was a healthcare worker with PCR-confirmed SARS-CoV-2 infection or an uninfected control (not recorded which). The specimen was whole blood. The rearrangement links TRBV11-2 to TRBJ2-3; TRBD2 aligns across 8 bases. DNA for the CDR3: TGTGCCAGCAGCCCGCGACGGACTAGCAGCACAGATACGCAGTATTTT. Translation gives CASSPRRTSSTDTQYF.